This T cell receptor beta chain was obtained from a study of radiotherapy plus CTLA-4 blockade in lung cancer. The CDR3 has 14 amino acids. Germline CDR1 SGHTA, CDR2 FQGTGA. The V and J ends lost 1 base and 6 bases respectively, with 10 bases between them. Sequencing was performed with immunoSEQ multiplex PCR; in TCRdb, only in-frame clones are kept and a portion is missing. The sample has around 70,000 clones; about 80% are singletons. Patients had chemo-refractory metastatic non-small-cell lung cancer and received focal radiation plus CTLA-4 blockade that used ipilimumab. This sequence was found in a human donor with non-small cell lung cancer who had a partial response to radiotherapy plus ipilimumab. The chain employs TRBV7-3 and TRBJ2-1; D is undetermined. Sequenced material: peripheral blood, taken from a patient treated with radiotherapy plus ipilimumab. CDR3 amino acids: CASSLKLASNEQFF. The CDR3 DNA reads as TGTGCCAGCAGCTTAAAATTGGCTAGCAATGAGCAGTTCTTC.